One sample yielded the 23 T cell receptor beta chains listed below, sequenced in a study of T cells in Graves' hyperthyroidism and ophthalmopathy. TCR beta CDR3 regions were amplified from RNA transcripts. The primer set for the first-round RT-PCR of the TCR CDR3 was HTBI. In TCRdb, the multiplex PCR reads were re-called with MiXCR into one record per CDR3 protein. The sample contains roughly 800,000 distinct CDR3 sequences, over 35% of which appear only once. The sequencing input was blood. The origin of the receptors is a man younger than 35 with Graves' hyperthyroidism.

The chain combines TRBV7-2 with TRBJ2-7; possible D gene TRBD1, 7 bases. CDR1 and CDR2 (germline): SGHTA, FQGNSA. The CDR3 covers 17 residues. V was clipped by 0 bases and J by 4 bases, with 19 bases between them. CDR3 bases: TGTGCCAGCAGCTTAGCACTTGGAGGGGGCGGTGATTACGAGCAGTACTTC. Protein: CASSLALGGGGDYEQYF. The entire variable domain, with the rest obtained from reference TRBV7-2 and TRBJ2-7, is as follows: GAGVSQSPSNKVTEKGKDVELRCDPISGHTALYWYRQSLGQGLEFLIYFQGNSAPDKSGLPSDRFSAERTGGSVSTLTIQRTQQEDSAVYLCASSLALGGGGDYEQYFGPGTRLTVT.

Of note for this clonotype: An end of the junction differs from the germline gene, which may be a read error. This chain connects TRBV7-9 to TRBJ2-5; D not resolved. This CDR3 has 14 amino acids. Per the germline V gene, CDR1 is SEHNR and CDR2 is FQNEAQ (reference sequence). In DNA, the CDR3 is TGCGCCAGCAGCCAAAGACCCACGAGGGAGACCCAGTACTTC. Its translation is CASSQRPTRETQYF.

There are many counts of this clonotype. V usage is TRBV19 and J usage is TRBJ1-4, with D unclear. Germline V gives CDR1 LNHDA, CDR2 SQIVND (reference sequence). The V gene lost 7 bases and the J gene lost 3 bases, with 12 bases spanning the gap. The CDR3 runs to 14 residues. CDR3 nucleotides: TGTGCCAGTACCGACCCTATGTCTAATGAAAAACTGTTTTTT. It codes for CASTDPMSNEKLFF.

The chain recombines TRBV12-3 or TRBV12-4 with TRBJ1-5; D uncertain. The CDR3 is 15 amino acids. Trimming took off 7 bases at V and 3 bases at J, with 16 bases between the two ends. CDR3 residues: CASTPQAGDNQPQHF. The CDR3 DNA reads TGTGCCAGCACCCCCCAGGCAGGAGACAATCAGCCCCAGCATTTT.

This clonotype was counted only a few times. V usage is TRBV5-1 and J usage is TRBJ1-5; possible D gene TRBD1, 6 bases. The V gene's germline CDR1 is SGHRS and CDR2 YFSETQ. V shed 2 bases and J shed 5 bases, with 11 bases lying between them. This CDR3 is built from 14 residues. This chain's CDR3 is CASSLGGADQPQHF. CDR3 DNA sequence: TGCGCCAGCAGCTTAGGGGGGGCCGATCAGCCCCAGCATTTT.

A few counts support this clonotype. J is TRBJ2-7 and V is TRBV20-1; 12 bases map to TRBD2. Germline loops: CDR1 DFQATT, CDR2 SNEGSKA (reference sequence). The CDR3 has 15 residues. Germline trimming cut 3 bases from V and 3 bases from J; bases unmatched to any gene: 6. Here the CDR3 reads CSASSTSGRGYEQYF. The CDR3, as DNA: TGCAGTGCTAGTTCGACTAGCGGGAGAGGCTACGAGCAGTACTTC.

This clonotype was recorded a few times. The CDR3 here is CASSLGALQETQYF. In DNA form, the CDR3 reads TGTGCCAGCAGTTTAGGTGCGCTCCAAGAGACCCAGTACTTC. The chain uses TRBV12-3 or TRBV12-4 and TRBJ2-5; no clear D gene. The CDR3 has 14 residues. V was trimmed by 1 base and J by 1 base, leaving 7 bases between them.

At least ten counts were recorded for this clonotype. The CDR3 DNA reads as TGTGCCACCAGTGATTCGGGATCCTCGGGCAATCAGCCCCAGCATTTT. This encodes CATSDSGSSGNQPQHF. This sequence joins TRBV24-1 and TRBJ1-5; D gene ambiguous. The V gene lost 2 bases and the J gene lost 2 bases, with 12 bases spanning the gap. The CDR3 loop spans 16 amino acids. Germline values: CDR1 KGHDR, CDR2 SFDVKD.

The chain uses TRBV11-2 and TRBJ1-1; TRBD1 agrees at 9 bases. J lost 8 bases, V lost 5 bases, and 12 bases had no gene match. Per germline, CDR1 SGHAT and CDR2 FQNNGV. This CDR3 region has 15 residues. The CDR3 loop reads CASSTGTGLIVEAFF. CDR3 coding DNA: TGTGCCAGCAGCACCGGGACAGGGCTTATTGTGGAAGCTTTCTTT.

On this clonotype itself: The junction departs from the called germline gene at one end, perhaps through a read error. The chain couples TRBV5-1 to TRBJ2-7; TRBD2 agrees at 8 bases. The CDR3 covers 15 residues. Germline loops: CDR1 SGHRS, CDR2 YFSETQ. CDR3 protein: CASSQQGLVTYEQYF. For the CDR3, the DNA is TGTGCCAGCAGTCAACAGGGACTAGTGACCTACGAGCAGTACTTC. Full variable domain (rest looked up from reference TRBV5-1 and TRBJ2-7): KAGVTQTPRYLIKTRGQQVTLSCSPISGHRSVSWYQQTPGQGLQFLFEYFSETQRNKGNFPGRFSGRQFSNSRSEMNVSTLELGDSALYLCASSQQGLVTYEQYFGPGTRLTVT.

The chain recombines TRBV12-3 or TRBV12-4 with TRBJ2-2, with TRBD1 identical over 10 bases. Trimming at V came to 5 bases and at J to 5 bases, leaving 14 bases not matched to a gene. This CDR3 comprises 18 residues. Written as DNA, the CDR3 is TGTGCCAGCAGTGGAATTGGGCCGGGACAGGGGAGAACCGGGGAGCTGTTTTTT. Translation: CASSGIGPGQGRTGELFF.

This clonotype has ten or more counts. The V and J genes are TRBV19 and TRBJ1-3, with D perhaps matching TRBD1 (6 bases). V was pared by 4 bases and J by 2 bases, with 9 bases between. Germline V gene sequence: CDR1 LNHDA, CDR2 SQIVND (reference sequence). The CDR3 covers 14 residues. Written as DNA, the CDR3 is TGTGCCAGTAGTAACAGGGTTGCTGGAAACACCATATATTTT. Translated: CASSNRVAGNTIYF.

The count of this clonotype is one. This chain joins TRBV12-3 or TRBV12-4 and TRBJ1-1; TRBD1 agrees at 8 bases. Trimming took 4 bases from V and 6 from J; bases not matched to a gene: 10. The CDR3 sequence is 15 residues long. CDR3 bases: TGTGCCAGCAGTTCAATCCCAGGGGGCTCGGCTGAAGCTTTCTTT. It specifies CASSSIPGGSAEAFF.

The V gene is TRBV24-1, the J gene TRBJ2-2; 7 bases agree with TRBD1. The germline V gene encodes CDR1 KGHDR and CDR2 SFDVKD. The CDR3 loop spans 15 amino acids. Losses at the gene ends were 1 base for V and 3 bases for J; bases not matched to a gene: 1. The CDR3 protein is CATSDLGTDTGELFF. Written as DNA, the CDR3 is TGTGCCACCAGTGATTTAGGGACAGACACCGGGGAGCTGTTTTTT.

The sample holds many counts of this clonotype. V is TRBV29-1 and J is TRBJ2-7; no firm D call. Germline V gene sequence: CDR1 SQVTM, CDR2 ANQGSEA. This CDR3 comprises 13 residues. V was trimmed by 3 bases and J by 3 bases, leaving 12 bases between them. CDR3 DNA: TGCAGCGTTGATCTCGCGGTATTCTACGAGCAGTACTTC. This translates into CSVDLAVFYEQYF.

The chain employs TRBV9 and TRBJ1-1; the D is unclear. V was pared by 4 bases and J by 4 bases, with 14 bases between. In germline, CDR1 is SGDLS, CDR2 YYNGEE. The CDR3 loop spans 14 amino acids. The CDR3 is CASSPTSWGTEAFF. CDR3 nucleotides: TGTGCCAGCAGCCCCACCAGCTGGGGCACTGAAGCTTTCTTT.

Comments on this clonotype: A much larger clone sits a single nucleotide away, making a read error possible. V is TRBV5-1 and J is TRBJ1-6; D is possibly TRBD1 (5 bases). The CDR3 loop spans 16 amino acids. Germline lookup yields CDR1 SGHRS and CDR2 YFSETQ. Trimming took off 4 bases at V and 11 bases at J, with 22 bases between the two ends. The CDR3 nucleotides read TGCGCCAGCAGCCTCTTGAGTGGACATAAGGAGCCACCCCTCCACTTT. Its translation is CASSLLSGHKEPPLHF.

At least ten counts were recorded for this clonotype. The CDR3 loop is CATSRGRGAVGSPLHF. The DNA for the CDR3 is TGTGCCACCAGCAGAGGCCGTGGGGCGGTAGGTTCACCCCTCCACTTT. The rearrangement links TRBV15 to TRBJ1-6; D perhaps matches TRBD1 (5 bases). The CDR3 spans 16 residues. V lost 1 base and J 9 bases, leaving 16 bases between the germline ends. Germline V CDR1 and CDR2: LNHNV, YYDKDF (reference sequence).

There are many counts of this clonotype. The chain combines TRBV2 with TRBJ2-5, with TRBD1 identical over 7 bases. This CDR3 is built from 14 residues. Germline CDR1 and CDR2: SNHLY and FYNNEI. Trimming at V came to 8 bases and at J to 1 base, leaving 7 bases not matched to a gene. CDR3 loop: CASGKTGVQETQYF. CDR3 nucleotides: TGTGCCAGCGGAAAAACAGGGGTCCAAGAGACCCAGTACTTC. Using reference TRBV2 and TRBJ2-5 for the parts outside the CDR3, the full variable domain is EPEVTQTPSHQVTQMGQEVILRCVPISNHLYFYWYRQILGQKVEFLVSFYNNEISEKSEIFDDQFSVERPDGSNFTLKIRSTKLEDSAMYFCASGKTGVQETQYFGPGTRLLVL.

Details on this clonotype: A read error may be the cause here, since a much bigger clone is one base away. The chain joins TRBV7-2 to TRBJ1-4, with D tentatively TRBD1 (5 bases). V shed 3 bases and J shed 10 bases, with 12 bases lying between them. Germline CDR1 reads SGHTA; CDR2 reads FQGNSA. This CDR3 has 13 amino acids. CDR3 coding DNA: TGTGCCAGCAGCTTCGGGGGGGACGGAAAACTGTTTTTT. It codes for CASSFGGDGKLFF.

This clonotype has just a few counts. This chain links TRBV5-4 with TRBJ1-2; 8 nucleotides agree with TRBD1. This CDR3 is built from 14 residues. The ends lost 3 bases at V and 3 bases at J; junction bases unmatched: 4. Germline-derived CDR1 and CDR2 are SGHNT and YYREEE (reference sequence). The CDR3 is CASSSLDRDYGYTF. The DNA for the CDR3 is TGTGCCAGCAGCTCCCTGGACAGGGACTATGGCTACACCTTC.

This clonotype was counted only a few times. The DNA of the CDR3 is TGTGCCAGCACCACCCACAGGGCGAACTCCTACGAGCAGTACTTC. Amino acids: CASTTHRANSYEQYF. The chain uses TRBV7-9 and TRBJ2-7; D is possibly TRBD1 (6 bases). Germline V gene data show CDR1 as SEHNR and CDR2 as FQNEAQ (reference sequence). Trimming took 7 bases from V and 0 from J, leaving 16 bases between them. This CDR3 has 15 amino acids.

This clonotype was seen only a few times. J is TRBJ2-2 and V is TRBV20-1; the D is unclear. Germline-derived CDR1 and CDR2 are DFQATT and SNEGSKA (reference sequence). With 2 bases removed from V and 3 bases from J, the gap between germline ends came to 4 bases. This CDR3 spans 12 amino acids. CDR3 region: CSARSYTGELFF. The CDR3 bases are TGCAGTGCTAGAAGTTACACCGGGGAGCTGTTTTTT.